This paragraph reports one TCR beta chain. What it recognizes is unknown. The data were obtained in a study of human T cells and chemical hapten exposure. Time point described: pre-sensitization, week 0. Treatment specified: therapeutic diphenylcyclopropenone sensitization with weekly scalp DPC. TCRdb redid the calling of the RACE reads with MiXCR, one entry per CDR3 protein. The sample includes 250,000 to 300,000 distinct CDR3 sequences, roughly 7.7% of them seen just once. CDR3 size: 15 residues. V gave up 2 bases and J gave up 2 bases, with 14 bases separating them. Germline V gene sequence: CDR1 DFQATT, CDR2 SNEGSKA (reference sequence). The study's findings and limits: While controls formed fewer of them, expanded TCRs formed significantly more large CDR3 similarity clusters. Among TCRs, those above 1 in 1000 frequency were unaffected by DPC sensitization.

The V and J genes are TRBV20-1 and TRBJ2-3; the D gene is possibly TRBD2 (5 bases). This TCR was recovered from a man younger than 30 with alopecia areata. Some clones in this sample may be carry-over from other donors' samples. The sequencing used whole blood, collected in connection with sensitization to the hapten diphenylcyclopropenone (DPC). Written as DNA, the CDR3 is TGCAGTGCTAGATCAGCGGACTCCGACACAGATACGCAGTATTTT. Its translation: CSARSADSDTDTQYF.